This passage covers 9 T cell receptor beta chains from one sample sequenced in a study of CD8 T cells in Susac syndrome. An input of about 0.45 to 1 ug of RNA was subjected to reverse transcription using random hexamers. A single record per CDR3 protein comes from TCRdb applying MiXCR to the immunoSEQ multiplex PCR reads. The sample has about 240,000 distinct CDR3 sequences, about 96% seen once; the top ten hold under 0.12%. The sequenced sample consisted of CD4+ T cells from PBMCs. These receptors originate from a human donor with Susac syndrome.

The chain joins TRBV30 to TRBJ2-2, with D perhaps matching TRBD1 (6 bases). V was trimmed by 4 bases and J by 2 bases, leaving 11 bases between them. Germline V gene sequence: CDR1 GTSNPN, CDR2 SVGIG (reference sequence). The CDR3 is 14 residues long. This CDR3 reads CAWTGTPNTGELFF. CDR3 nucleotides: TGTGCCTGGACTGGGACACCTAACACCGGGGAGCTGTTTTTT.

V gene TRBV11-3 combines with J gene TRBJ2-5; D unclear. Trimming pared 5 bases from V and 4 bases from J, leaving 8 bases between. Germline assignment: CDR1 SGHNT and CDR2 YENEEA. This CDR3 is 12 amino acids long. The chain's CDR3 is CASSTHRETQYF. Written as DNA, the CDR3 is TGTGCCAGCAGCACCCACCGAGAGACCCAGTACTTC.

This clonotype was seen only a few times. The chain links TRBV20-1 to TRBJ1-1; a weak D match, TRBD1 (5 bases). The ends were cut back, 7 bases at V and 0 bases at J, with 15 bases in the middle. Germline CDR1 and CDR2: DFQATT and SNEGSKA (reference sequence). The length of the CDR3 is 14 residues. The CDR3 DNA sequence: TGCAGTGTCGCCGGGACGGGAGTGAACACTGAAGCTTTCTTT. This codes for CSVAGTGVNTEAFF.

The chain joins TRBV27 to TRBJ2-3, with D uncertain. The V end was cut by 5 bases, the J end by 1 base, with 13 bases between. The CDR3 sequence is 15 residues long. Germline assignment: CDR1 MNHEY and CDR2 SMNVEV (reference sequence). The CDR3 loop is CASSPRRGRTDTQYF. CDR3 in DNA: TGTGCCAGCAGTCCCCGGCGCGGACGCACAGATACGCAGTATTTT.

The gene calls are TRBV28 and TRBJ2-7, with D maybe TRBD1 (6 bases). Trimming removed 7 bases from V and 3 bases from J, with 10 bases in between. The CDR3 sequence is 12 residues long. The germline V gene encodes CDR1 MDHEN and CDR2 SYDVKM. CDR3 sequence reads: CASTDRNYEQYF. CDR3 DNA sequence: TGTGCCAGCACGGACAGAAACTACGAGCAGTACTTC.

The chain combines TRBV15 with TRBJ2-1, with 8 bases aligning to TRBD1. The length of the CDR3 is 14 residues. J lost 0 bases, V lost 8 bases, and 3 bases had no gene match. The V gene's germline CDR1 is LNHNV and CDR2 YYDKDF (reference sequence). The CDR3 sequence is CATSGGLSYNEQFF. CDR3 in DNA: TGTGCCACCTCAGGGGGCCTCTCCTACAATGAGCAGTTCTTC.

V usage is TRBV20-1 and J usage is TRBJ2-1, with 8 bases matching TRBD1. The CDR3 consists of 14 residues. The junction had 5 bases not matched to a gene; V was cut back by 6 bases and J by 1 base. Germline V gene sequence: CDR1 DFQATT, CDR2 SNEGSKA (reference sequence). This chain's CDR3 is CSAPQGASYNEQFF. DNA for the CDR3: TGCAGTGCACCCCAGGGGGCGTCCTACAATGAGCAGTTCTTC.

V gene TRBV2 combines with J gene TRBJ1-5; 7 nucleotides agree with TRBD1. The CDR3 has 14 amino acids. Per the germline V gene, CDR1 is SNHLY and CDR2 is FYNNEI. Trimming took 5 bases from V and 2 from J; bases not matched to a gene: 3. The CDR3 bases are TGTGCCAGCAGTAAAGACAGGGGCAATCAGCCCCAGCATTTT. It translates to CASSKDRGNQPQHF.

This chain uses TRBV6-5 with TRBJ1-1; maybe TRBD1 (5 bases). The CDR3 runs 13 residues. Trimming removed 6 bases from V and 3 bases from J, with 11 bases in between. The V gene's germline CDR1 is MNHEY and CDR2 SVGAGI. This CDR3 is CASRTAGYTEAFF. Here the CDR3 DNA reads TGTGCCAGCAGGACAGCAGGGTACACTGAAGCTTTCTTT.